This TCR beta chain was found in a study of radiotherapy plus CTLA-4 blockade in lung cancer. Whole-study results and caveats: Once radiotherapy plus ipilimumab had been given, TCR clones derived from tumor expanded in blood.

On this clone itself: The antigen is unknown.

The repertoire was sequenced with immunoSEQ multiplex PCR; TCRdb's copy has only in-frame clones and lacks some. This sample yields about 29,000 clones, of which approximately 75% are seen a single time; 20% to 25% belongs to the top ten. This specimen was peripheral blood, taken from a patient treated with radiotherapy plus ipilimumab. The TCR originated in a human donor with non-small cell lung cancer that progressed on radiotherapy plus ipilimumab.

In DNA form, the CDR3 reads TGCGCCAGCAGCGCGGGACTAGCGGGGGCCTCTAGCACAGATACGCAGTATTTT. Its translation: CASSAGLAGASSTDTQYF. The V call is TRBV5-1, the J call TRBJ2-3, with 14 bases lining up with TRBD2. The CDR3 has 18 amino acids. Trimming took 4 bases from V and 0 from J; bases not matched to a gene: 7. The germline gives CDR1 SGHRS, CDR2 YFSETQ.